This T cell receptor (beta chain) was documented in a study of CD8+CD57+ T cells in acquired aplastic anemia. The CDR3 covers 12 residues. V lost 11 bases, J lost 4 bases, and 12 bases lay in between. Germline V gene lookup returns CDR1 SNHLY and CDR2 FYNNEI. Only patients with CD8+CD57+ cell expansion on flow cytometry were chosen for sequencing. This clonotype was found many times. TCR beta VDJ and CDR3 were profiled, and genomic DNA was the template. TCRdb re-called the reads with MiXCR, one entry per CDR3 protein. The data hold roughly 500,000 distinct CDR3 sequences, with less than 35% observed a single time.

The specimen sequenced was sorted CD4+, CD8+, or CD8+CD57+ T cells (not recorded which) from PBMCs. The rearrangement uses TRBV2 and TRBJ2-1, with D maybe TRBD2 (5 bases). The sequence was obtained from a human donor with aplastic anemia. The CDR3 DNA reads TGTGCCCAATCTAGCAGGTACAATGAGCAGTTCTTC. Translated: CAQSSRYNEQFF.